This TCR beta chain was obtained from a study of blood T cells in healthy people across ages. Only a few counts were recorded for this clonotype. Together with a sample-barcoded 5' primer, a J-beta primer mix was included in a second PCR lasting roughly 6 to 12 cycles. TCRdb reprocessed the 5' RACE reads with MiXCR, giving one entry per CDR3 protein. The table records approximately 780,000 distinct CDR3 sequences, roughly 26% of them present only once. Whenever a sample was processed, at least 6 million PBMCs were isolated. The CDR3 sequence is 12 residues long. The germline V gene encodes CDR1 ENHRY and CDR2 SYGVKD. V lost 4 bases to trimming and J lost 8 bases, with 11 bases between them. The sample was also reused in another study, on T cells of mothers and their children.

This receptor was identified in a boy younger than 18 in good health. This chain connects TRBV10-3 to TRBJ1-2; D unclear. The specimen sequenced was blood. The chain's CDR3 is CAISAGGQGYTF. The CDR3 DNA follows: TGTGCCATCAGTGCGGGCGGCCAGGGCTACACCTTC.